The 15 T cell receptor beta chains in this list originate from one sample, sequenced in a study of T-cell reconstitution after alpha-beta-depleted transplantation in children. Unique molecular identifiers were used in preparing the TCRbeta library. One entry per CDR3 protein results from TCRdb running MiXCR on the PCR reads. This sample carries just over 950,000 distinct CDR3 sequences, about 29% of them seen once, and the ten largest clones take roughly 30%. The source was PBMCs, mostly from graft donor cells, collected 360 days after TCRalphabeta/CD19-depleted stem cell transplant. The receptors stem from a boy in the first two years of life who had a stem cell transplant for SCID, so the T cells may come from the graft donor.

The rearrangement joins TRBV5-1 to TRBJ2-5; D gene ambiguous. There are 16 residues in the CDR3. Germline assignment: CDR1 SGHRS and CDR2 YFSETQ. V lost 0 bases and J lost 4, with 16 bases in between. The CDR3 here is CASSLASRTAIETQYF. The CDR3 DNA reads TGCGCCAGCAGCTTGGCATCCCGGACGGCGATAGAGACCCAGTACTTC.

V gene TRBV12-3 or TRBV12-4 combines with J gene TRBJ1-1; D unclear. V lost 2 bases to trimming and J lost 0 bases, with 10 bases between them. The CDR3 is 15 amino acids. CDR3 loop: CASSLSGNMNTEAFF. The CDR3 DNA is TGTGCCAGCAGTTTAAGTGGTAACATGAACACTGAAGCTTTCTTT.

CDR3 sequence: CASSPRQGVETQYF. The CDR3 nucleotides are TGCGCCAGCAGCCCCCGACAGGGCGTAGAGACCCAGTACTTC. The V gene is TRBV4-1, the J gene TRBJ2-5; 7 bases align to TRBD1. This CDR3 has 14 residues. The germline V gene encodes CDR1 MGHRA and CDR2 YSYEKL. V was clipped by 4 bases and J by 4 bases; unmatched bases: 6.

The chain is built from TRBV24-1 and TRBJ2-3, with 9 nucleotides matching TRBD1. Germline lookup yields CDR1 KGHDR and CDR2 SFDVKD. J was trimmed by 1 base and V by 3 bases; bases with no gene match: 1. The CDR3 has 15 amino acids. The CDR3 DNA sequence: TGTGCCACCAGTGATCGGACAGGGGGCACAGATACGCAGTATTTT. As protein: CATSDRTGGTDTQYF.

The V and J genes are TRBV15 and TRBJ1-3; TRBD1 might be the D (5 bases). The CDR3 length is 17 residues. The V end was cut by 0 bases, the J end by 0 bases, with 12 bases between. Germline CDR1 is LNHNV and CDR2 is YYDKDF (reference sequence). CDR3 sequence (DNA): TGTGCCACCAGCAGAGATCAGGGAGGGCACTCTGGAAACACCATATATTTT. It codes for CATSRDQGGHSGNTIYF.

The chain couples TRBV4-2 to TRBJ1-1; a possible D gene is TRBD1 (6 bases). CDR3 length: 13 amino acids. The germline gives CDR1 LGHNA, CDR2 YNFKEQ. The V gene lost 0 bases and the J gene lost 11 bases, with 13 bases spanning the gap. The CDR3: CASSQEGAGVAFF. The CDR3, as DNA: TGTGCCAGCAGCCAAGAGGGGGCAGGGGTCGCTTTCTTT.

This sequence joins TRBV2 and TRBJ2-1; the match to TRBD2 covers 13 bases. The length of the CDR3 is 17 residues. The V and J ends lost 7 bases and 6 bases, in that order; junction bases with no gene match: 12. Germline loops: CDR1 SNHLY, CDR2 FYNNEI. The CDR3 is CASTLGLAGPLGNEQFF. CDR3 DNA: TGTGCCAGCACCCTGGGACTAGCGGGGCCTCTTGGCAATGAGCAGTTCTTC.

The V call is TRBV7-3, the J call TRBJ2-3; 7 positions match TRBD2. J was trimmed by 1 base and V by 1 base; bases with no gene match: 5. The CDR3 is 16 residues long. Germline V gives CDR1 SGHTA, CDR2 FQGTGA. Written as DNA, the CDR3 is TGTGCCAGCAGCTTAAGGCCTAGCGGCGGCACAGATACGCAGTATTTT. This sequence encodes CASSLRPSGGTDTQYF.

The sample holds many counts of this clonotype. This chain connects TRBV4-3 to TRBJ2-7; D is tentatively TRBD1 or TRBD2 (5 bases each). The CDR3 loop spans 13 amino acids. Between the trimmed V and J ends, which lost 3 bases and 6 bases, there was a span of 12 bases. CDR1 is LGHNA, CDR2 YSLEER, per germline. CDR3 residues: CASSQGVALEQYF. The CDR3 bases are TGCGCCAGCAGCCAGGGGGTAGCTCTCGAGCAGTACTTC.

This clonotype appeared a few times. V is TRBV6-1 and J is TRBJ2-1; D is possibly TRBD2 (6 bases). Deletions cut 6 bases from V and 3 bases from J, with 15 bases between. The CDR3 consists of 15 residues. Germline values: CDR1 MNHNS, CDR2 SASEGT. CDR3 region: CASSLRDGGYNEQFF. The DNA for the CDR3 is TGTGCCAGCAGCCTCCGGGACGGGGGCTACAATGAGCAGTTCTTC.

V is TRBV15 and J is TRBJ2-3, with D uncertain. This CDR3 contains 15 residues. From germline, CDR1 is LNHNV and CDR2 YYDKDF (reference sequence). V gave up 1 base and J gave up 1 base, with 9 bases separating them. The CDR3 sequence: CATSRASPGTDTQYF. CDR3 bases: TGTGCCACCAGCAGAGCTAGTCCTGGCACAGATACGCAGTATTTT.

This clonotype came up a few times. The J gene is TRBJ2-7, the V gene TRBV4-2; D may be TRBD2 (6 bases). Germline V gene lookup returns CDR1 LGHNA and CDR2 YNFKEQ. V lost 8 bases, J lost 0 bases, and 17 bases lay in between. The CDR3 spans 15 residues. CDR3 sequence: CASRPEEGSSYEQYF. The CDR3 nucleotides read TGTGCCAGCCGCCCCGAGGAGGGGAGCTCCTACGAGCAGTACTTC.

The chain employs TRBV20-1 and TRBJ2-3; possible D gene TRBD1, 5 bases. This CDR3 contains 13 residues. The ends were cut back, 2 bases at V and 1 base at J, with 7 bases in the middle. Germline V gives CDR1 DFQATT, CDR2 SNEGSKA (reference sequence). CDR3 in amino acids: CSARLRGTDTQYF. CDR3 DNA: TGCAGTGCTAGACTCAGGGGCACAGATACGCAGTATTTT.

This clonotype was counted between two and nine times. The CDR3 here is CASSQDWDDYNEQFF. In DNA, the CDR3 is TGCGCCAGCAGCCAAGACTGGGACGACTACAATGAGCAGTTCTTC. This chain connects TRBV4-1 to TRBJ2-1; D assignment may be TRBD1 or TRBD2 (5 bases each). CDR3 length: 15 amino acids. Germline-derived CDR1 and CDR2 are MGHRA and YSYEKL. V was pared by 0 bases and J by 3 bases, with 9 bases between.

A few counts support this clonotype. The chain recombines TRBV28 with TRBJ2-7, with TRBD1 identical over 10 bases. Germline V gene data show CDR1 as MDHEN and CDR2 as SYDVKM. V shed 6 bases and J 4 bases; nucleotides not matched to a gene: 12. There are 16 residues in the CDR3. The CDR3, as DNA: TGTGCCAGCAGCGACACCTTAGGGACAGGGGTGTACGAGCAGTACTTC. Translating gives CASSDTLGTGVYEQYF.